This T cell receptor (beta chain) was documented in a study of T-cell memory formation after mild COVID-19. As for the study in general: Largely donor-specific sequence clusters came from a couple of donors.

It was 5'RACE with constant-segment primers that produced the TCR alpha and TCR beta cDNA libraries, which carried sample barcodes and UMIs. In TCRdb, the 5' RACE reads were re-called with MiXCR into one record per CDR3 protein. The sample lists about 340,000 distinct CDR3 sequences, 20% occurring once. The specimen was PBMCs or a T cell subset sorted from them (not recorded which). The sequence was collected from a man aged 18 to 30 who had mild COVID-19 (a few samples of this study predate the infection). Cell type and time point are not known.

The CDR3 bases are TGCGCCAGCAGCTGGGACCCAGATCAGCCCCAGCATTTT. Its translation is CASSWDPDQPQHF. The chain carries TRBV5-1 and TRBJ1-5; TRBD1 might be the D (5 bases). The CDR3 is made up of 13 amino acids. The ends were cut back, 3 bases at V and 5 bases at J, with 9 bases in the middle. Looked up from germline, CDR1 is SGHRS and CDR2 is YFSETQ.